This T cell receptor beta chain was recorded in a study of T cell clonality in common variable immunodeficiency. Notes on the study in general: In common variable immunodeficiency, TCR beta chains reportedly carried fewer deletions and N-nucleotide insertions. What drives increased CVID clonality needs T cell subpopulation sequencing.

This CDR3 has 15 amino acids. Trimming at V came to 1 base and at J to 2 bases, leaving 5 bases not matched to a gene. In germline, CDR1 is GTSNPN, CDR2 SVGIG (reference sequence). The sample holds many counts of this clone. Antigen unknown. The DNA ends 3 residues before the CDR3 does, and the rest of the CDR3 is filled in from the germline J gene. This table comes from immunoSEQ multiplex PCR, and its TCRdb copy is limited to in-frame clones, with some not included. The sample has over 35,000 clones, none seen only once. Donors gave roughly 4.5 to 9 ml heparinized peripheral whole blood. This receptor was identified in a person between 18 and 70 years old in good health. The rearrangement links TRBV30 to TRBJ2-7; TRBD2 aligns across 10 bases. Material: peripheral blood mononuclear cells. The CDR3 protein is CAWSDALAGAYEQYF. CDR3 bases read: TGTGCCTGGAGTGACGCCCTAGCGGGGGCCTACGAG.